This TCR beta chain was obtained from a study of neurological immune-mediated disorders. Notes on the study in general: None of the features examined (clinical or MRI) was associated with the multiple sclerosis repertoire cluster. Phylogenetic grouping assigned the repertoires of 18 of 34 multiple sclerosis patients to a single related-CDR3 cluster, which may represent a signature. No expanded-clone CDR3 amino acid sequence recurred across subjects, suggesting private TCR-beta repertoires.

Template-switch 5'RACE cDNA synthesis added a 10-nucleotide unique molecular identifier. TCRdb re-called the 5' RACE reads with MiXCR, one entry per CDR3 protein. The table records about 60,000 distinct CDR3 sequences, around 4.4% of them present only once. To note about this clonotype: The target antigen is unknown. One junction end disagrees with the germline gene, perhaps due to a read error.

The specimen sequenced was PBMCs. This sequence originates from a man aged 45-65 years with multiple sclerosis.

In nucleotides, the CDR3 is TGTGCCAGCTCAAAGGGGGGTAATCAGCCCCAGAATTTT. This codes for CASSKGGNQPQNF. The rearrangement uses TRBV18 and TRBJ1-5; a possible D gene is TRBD1 (6 bases). CDR1 is KGHSH and CDR2 is LQKENI in the germline V gene. The CDR3 is 13 residues long.